This T cell receptor (beta chain) was sequenced during a study of T cell responses to AZD1222 COVID-19 vaccine. Study summary: Both about-4-week and about-12-week second-dose recipients were combined. Overall study results and limits: Mostly white British, mostly female donors; authors suggested clonal diversity may be underestimated. There were repertoire samples only from the period after the peak T cell response.

The CDR3 consists of 14 residues. Germline loops: CDR1 SGHRS, CDR2 YFSETQ. The V end lost 1 base, the J end lost 6 bases, and 11 bases lay between the germline ends. In the case of this clone: As yet, its antigen is unknown.

Generated by immunoSEQ multiplex PCR, the TCRdb table keeps only in-frame clones and is missing some. The repertoire has roughly 150,000 clones, 85% to 90% of them found once; the top ten carry around 3.6%. The chain has TRBV5-1 and TRBJ2-4; a weak D match, TRBD2 (5 bases). The TCR comes from an adult in good health. The sample was peripheral blood, taken on day 0 of AZD1222 vaccination. The CDR3 is CASSLYTGRNIQYF. Written as DNA, the CDR3 is TGCGCCAGCAGCTTGTACACGGGAAGAAACATTCAGTACTTC.